These 26 T cell receptor beta chains were sequenced from one sample in a study of Graves' ophthalmopathy and Graves' hyperthyroidism. From RNA, the CDR3 regions of TCR beta chains were amplified and sequenced. Scientists carried out first-round RT-PCR using HTBI primers and then a second-round multiplex PCR. One entry per CDR3 protein, called by TCRdb with MiXCR from the multiplex PCR reads. The sample records 210,000 or so distinct CDR3 sequences, 25% to 35% being singletons. Specimen: peripheral blood. The receptors originated from a man over 45 with Graves' ophthalmopathy.

This clonotype was observed many times. V and J are TRBV6-5 and TRBJ2-7; D may be TRBD1 (6 bases). Germline V CDR1 and CDR2: MNHEY, SVGAGI. V lost 4 bases to trimming and J lost 0 bases, with 13 bases between them. The CDR3 has 15 amino acids. CDR3 DNA: TGTGCCAGCAGTTCCCCACAGGGTGGCTCCTACGAGCAGTACTTC. This codes for CASSSPQGGSYEQYF.

This clonotype was detected many times. DNA for the CDR3: TGTGCCAGCAGCTTAGTGGGCCAACCGAAATTTCAAGAGACCCAGTACTTC. Protein product: CASSLVGQPKFQETQYF. The V call is TRBV11-1, the J call TRBJ2-5; D uncertain. This CDR3 has 17 residues. Germline CDR1 is SGHAT and CDR2 is FQDESV (reference sequence). V was shortened by 1 base and J by 2 bases, with 17 bases between the two germline ends.

The chain employs TRBV19 and TRBJ1-5; D is possibly TRBD1 (5 bases). V was pared by 6 bases and J by 1 base, with 16 bases between. Germline CDR1 LNHDA, CDR2 SQIVND (reference sequence). CDR3 length equals 16 residues. The DNA of the CDR3 is TGTGCCAGTAGCCAACTGGGGGGAGGGAGCAATCAGCCCCAGCATTTT. Protein sequence: CASSQLGGGSNQPQHF. Full variable domain (remainder filled in from reference TRBV19 and TRBJ1-5): DGGITQSPKYLFRKEGQNVTLSCEQNLNHDAMYWYRQDPGQGLRLIYYSQIVNDFQKGDIAEGYSVSREKKESFPLTVTSAQKNPTAFYLCASSQLGGGSNQPQHFGDGTRLSIL.

This clonotype was detected ten times or more. The J gene is TRBJ2-7, the V gene TRBV4-3; the D call may be TRBD1 or TRBD2 (5 bases each). The CDR3 length is 14 residues. CDR1 and CDR2 (germline): LGHNA, YSLEER. Trimming removed 0 bases from V and 4 bases from J, with 10 bases in between. The CDR3 region has the DNA TGCGCCAGCAGCCAAGATCGCGAGGGGTACGAGCAGTACTTC. This translates into CASSQDREGYEQYF.

Concerning this clonotype: Since a much larger clone is just one base distant, this may be a read error. J is TRBJ2-5 and V is TRBV4-1, with D possibly matching TRBD2 (5 bases). Germline V CDR1 and CDR2: MGHRA, YSYEKL. The CDR3 sequence is 13 residues long. The CDR3 loop reads CASCHFPEGTQYF. The CDR3 DNA reads TGCGCCAGCTGCCATTTCCCCGAGGGGACCCAGTACTTC.

This clonotype has ten or more counts. The chain has TRBV27 and TRBJ2-7; TRBD2 is a possible D gene (5 bases). Deletions cut 5 bases from V and 3 bases from J, with 17 bases between. In germline, CDR1 is MNHEY, CDR2 SMNVEV (reference sequence). The CDR3 extends over 15 amino acids. This CDR3 is CASSVEWRVHYEQYF. The CDR3 DNA reads TGTGCCAGCAGTGTCGAATGGCGGGTACACTACGAGCAGTACTTC.

Many counts were recorded for this clonotype. The chain carries TRBV27 and TRBJ2-7; 9 nucleotides line up with TRBD1. The CDR3 covers 17 residues. CDR1 and CDR2 from the germline V gene are MNHEY and SMNVEV (reference sequence). V gave up 0 bases and J gave up 3 bases; unmatched junction bases: 9. This chain's CDR3 is CASSLSASETGGYEQYF. CDR3 coding DNA: TGTGCCAGCAGTTTATCGGCGAGTGAGACAGGGGGCTACGAGCAGTACTTC.

This clonotype was seen repeatedly, ten times or more. V usage is TRBV6-2 or TRBV6-3 and J usage is TRBJ2-7, with no clear D. Germline lookup yields CDR1 MNHEY and CDR2 SVGEGT. Trimming took off 6 bases at V and 0 bases at J, with 3 bases between the two ends. The CDR3 totals 11 residues. The CDR3 loop is CASSRSYEQYF. CDR3 DNA sequence: TGTGCCAGCAGCCGCTCCTACGAGCAGTACTTC.

This clonotype has at least ten counts. The chain links TRBV25-1 to TRBJ2-7; TRBD1 matches at 7 bases. CDR1 MGHDK and CDR2 SYGVNS come from the germline V gene. This CDR3 spans 13 amino acids. With V trimmed by 5 bases and J by 6 bases, 7 bases remained unmatched. The CDR3 protein is CASSSDRSGEQYF. The CDR3 region has the DNA TGTGCCAGCAGTTCGGACAGGTCGGGCGAGCAGTACTTC.

This clonotype was detected ten times or more. The chain joins TRBV7-2 to TRBJ2-7, with 8 positions matching TRBD2. The CDR3 has 14 amino acids. V gave up 5 bases and J gave up 2 bases; unmatched junction bases: 5. Per the germline V gene, CDR1 is SGHTA and CDR2 is FQGNSA. The CDR3 loop is CASSILAGAYEQYF. The CDR3 region has the DNA TGTGCCAGCAGCATTCTAGCGGGCGCCTACGAGCAGTACTTC.

V and J are TRBV12-3 or TRBV12-4 and TRBJ2-7; no reliable D call. Between the trimmed V and J ends, which lost 5 bases and 3 bases, there was a span of 11 bases. This CDR3 region has 13 residues. The CDR3 is CASSNALIYEQYF. In DNA, the CDR3 is TGTGCCAGCAGTAACGCCCTTATCTACGAGCAGTACTTC.

This clonotype was detected ten times or more. V is TRBV12-3 or TRBV12-4 and J is TRBJ1-1; D unclear. With 6 bases removed from V and 1 base from J, the gap between germline ends came to 15 bases. The CDR3 has 15 amino acids. The CDR3 protein is CASRWEKGRNTEAFF. For the CDR3, the DNA is TGTGCCAGCAGGTGGGAAAAAGGGCGGAACACTGAAGCTTTCTTT.

This clonotype came up many times. Mismatch with germline at one junction end may stem from a read error. The rearrangement joins TRBV6-1 to TRBJ2-7, with a weak D call TRBD2 (6 bases). This CDR3 spans 14 amino acids. The germline gives CDR1 MNHNS, CDR2 SASEGT. This CDR3 is CASGEGDWAGEQYF. CDR3 coding DNA: TGTGCCAGCGGTGAAGGTGACTGGGCGGGGGAGCAGTACTTC.

This clonotype was detected ten times or more. The chain recombines TRBV11-2 with TRBJ1-2; D gene uncertain. Germline CDR1 is SGHAT and CDR2 is FQNNGV. The CDR3 contains 13 residues. V was cut by 5 bases and J by 8 bases, with 15 bases left in between. This chain's CDR3 is CASSHLREGGYTF. The CDR3 nucleotides read TGTGCCAGCAGCCACCTTAGGGAAGGGGGCTACACCTTC.

This clonotype was seen ten or more times. The chain has TRBV3-1 and TRBJ2-7; TRBD2 might be the D (5 bases). CDR3 length: 15 residues. In germline, CDR1 is LGHDT, CDR2 YNNKEL (reference sequence). Between the trimmed V and J ends, which lost 2 bases and 0 bases, there was a span of 11 bases. CDR3 nucleotides: TGTGCCAGCAGCCAATTGCCGGGATCCTCCTACGAGCAGTACTTC. The encoded protein is CASSQLPGSSYEQYF.

In its sample, this clonotype was seen many times. The V gene is TRBV6-2 or TRBV6-3, the J gene TRBJ2-3; 8 positions agree with TRBD2. Germline CDR1 reads MNHEY; CDR2 reads SVGEGT. There are 15 residues in the CDR3. Trimming took 7 bases from V and 2 from J; bases not matched to a gene: 8. The CDR3 region is CASTPTSGYTDTQYF. In DNA, the CDR3 is TGTGCCAGCACCCCAACTAGCGGCTACACAGATACGCAGTATTTT.

This clonotype was observed many times. This chain uses TRBV30 with TRBJ2-7, with TRBD1 as a possible D gene (6 bases). V lost 3 bases and J lost 3, with 9 bases in between. The CDR3 has 12 residues. Germline assignment: CDR1 GTSNPN and CDR2 SVGIG (reference sequence). CDR3 in amino acids: CAWSAQGYEQYF. CDR3 bases: TGTGCCTGGAGCGCACAGGGCTACGAGCAGTACTTC.

This clonotype was detected many times. The gene calls are TRBV6-2 or TRBV6-3 and TRBJ1-1; 8 bases map to TRBD1. Germline CDR1 reads MNHEY; CDR2 reads SVGEGT. With 5 bases clipped from V and 5 bases from J, the junction kept 22 bases outside the gene matches. The CDR3 covers 19 residues. CDR3 loop: CASSPREVTGDPTRTEAFF. For the CDR3, the DNA is TGTGCCAGCAGTCCCCGGGAGGTGACAGGGGACCCGACGCGGACTGAAGCTTTCTTT.

V usage is TRBV6-1 and J usage is TRBJ2-7, with 8 bases identical to TRBD1. The CDR3 spans 13 residues. Trimming removed 6 bases from V and 3 bases from J; junction bases left unmatched: 4. CDR1 MNHNS and CDR2 SASEGT come from the germline V gene. The CDR3 DNA reads as TGTGCCAGCAGGGGGACAGGCCACTACGAGCAGTACTTC. Translation gives CASRGTGHYEQYF.

This clonotype was picked up many times. This chain connects TRBV19 to TRBJ2-1; 12 nucleotides agree with TRBD2. Germline loops: CDR1 LNHDA, CDR2 SQIVND (reference sequence). The CDR3 has 18 residues. V was pared by 0 bases and J by 3 bases, with 6 bases of the junction left unmatched. The CDR3 spells CASSIDLLAGGHYNEQFF. The CDR3 DNA sequence: TGTGCCAGTAGTATAGATCTGCTAGCGGGAGGGCACTACAATGAGCAGTTCTTC.

This clonotype was seen ten or more times. A much more abundant neighbour one base away suggests this may be a read error. This chain connects TRBV29-1 to TRBJ2-6; maybe TRBD2 (6 bases). Per the germline V gene, CDR1 is SQVTM and CDR2 is ANQGSEA. V dropped 4 bases and J dropped 5 bases, with 9 bases sitting between them. CDR3 length: 13 residues. In nucleotides, the CDR3 is TGCAGCGTTGCGGGAGTTTGGGCCAACGTCCTGACTTTC. Its translation is CSVAGVWANVLTF.

This clonotype was found many times. The chain employs TRBV4-1 and TRBJ2-7, with D possibly matching TRBD2 (6 bases). There are 16 residues in the CDR3. V was clipped by 0 bases and J by 2 bases, with 14 bases between them. Germline values: CDR1 MGHRA, CDR2 YSYEKL. CDR3 sequence reads: CASSQDKEGITYEQYF. CDR3 DNA: TGCGCCAGCAGCCAAGATAAGGAGGGGATAACCTACGAGCAGTACTTC.

In this sample, this clonotype turned up many times. The gene calls are TRBV11-3 and TRBJ2-7; 8 nucleotides match TRBD1. Germline trimming cut 3 bases from V and 2 bases from J; bases unmatched to any gene: 6. Looked up from germline, CDR1 is SGHNT and CDR2 is YENEEA. This CDR3 has 15 residues. The CDR3 coding sequence is TGTGCCAGCAGCTTGGAGGGACAGGCAGCCTACGAGCAGTACTTC. It is translated as CASSLEGQAAYEQYF.

The rearrangement joins TRBV6-1 to TRBJ2-7; 7 bases are shared with TRBD1. The CDR3 spans 14 residues. The V gene end was trimmed by 4 bases and the J gene end by 0 bases; junction bases not matched to a gene: 3. In germline, CDR1 is MNHNS, CDR2 SASEGT. CDR3 bases: TGTGCCAGCAGTGTGGACAGGATCTCCTACGAGCAGTACTTC. This sequence encodes CASSVDRISYEQYF.

This clonotype was observed many times. The V gene is TRBV12-3 or TRBV12-4, the J gene TRBJ2-2; D may be TRBD2 (5 bases). V was pared by 4 bases and J by 7 bases, with 13 bases between. The CDR3 loop spans 14 amino acids. CDR3 DNA sequence: TGTGCCAGCAGTTCGGGCAATGAGGGCGGGGAGCTGTTTTTT. Translated, it gives CASSSGNEGGELFF.

This clonotype appeared many times. V is TRBV19 and J is TRBJ1-2; possible D gene TRBD1, 6 bases. The length of the CDR3 is 12 residues. Germline V lookup: CDR1 LNHDA, CDR2 SQIVND (reference sequence). The ends were cut back, 5 bases at V and 5 bases at J, with 9 bases in the middle. CDR3 amino acids: CASSLGQYGYTF. In nucleotides, the CDR3 is TGTGCCAGTAGTCTCGGACAGTATGGCTACACCTTC. The entire variable domain, with the rest obtained from reference TRBV19 and TRBJ1-2, is as follows: DGGITQSPKYLFRKEGQNVTLSCEQNLNHDAMYWYRQDPGQGLRLIYYSQIVNDFQKGDIAEGYSVSREKKESFPLTVTSAQKNPTAFYLCASSLGQYGYTFGSGTRLTVV.